This TCR beta chain was sequenced in a study of vaccination effects on CD4 cells after COVID-19. ViraFEST expansion of antigen-specific CD4+ T cells with viral peptide pools preceded sequencing. Following 10 days of culture, CD4+ T cells were isolated. The cohort was immunized with two doses of either the BNT162b2 or mRNA-1273 vaccine. Germline CDR1 is MGHRA and CDR2 is YSYEKL. With 0 bases removed from V and 5 bases from J, the gap between germline ends came to 14 bases. CDR3 length equals 16 residues. TCRdb's copy holds only in-frame clones and misses some; the assay was immunoSEQ multiplex PCR. The sample lists about 16,000 clones; 70% were seen once. As concerns this clone: What it recognizes is unknown.

This chain connects TRBV4-1 to TRBJ2-1, with D tentatively TRBD2 (7 bases). The receptor was isolated from a human donor who received a COVID-19 vaccine. Sample: CD4+ T cells from PBMCs cultured with SARS-CoV-2 spike peptides, taken after COVID-19 vaccination. CDR3 sequence (DNA): TGCGCCAGCAGCCAAGAAGGGAGGGGGGGCGACAATGAGCAGTTCTTC. Translation: CASSQEGRGGDNEQFF.